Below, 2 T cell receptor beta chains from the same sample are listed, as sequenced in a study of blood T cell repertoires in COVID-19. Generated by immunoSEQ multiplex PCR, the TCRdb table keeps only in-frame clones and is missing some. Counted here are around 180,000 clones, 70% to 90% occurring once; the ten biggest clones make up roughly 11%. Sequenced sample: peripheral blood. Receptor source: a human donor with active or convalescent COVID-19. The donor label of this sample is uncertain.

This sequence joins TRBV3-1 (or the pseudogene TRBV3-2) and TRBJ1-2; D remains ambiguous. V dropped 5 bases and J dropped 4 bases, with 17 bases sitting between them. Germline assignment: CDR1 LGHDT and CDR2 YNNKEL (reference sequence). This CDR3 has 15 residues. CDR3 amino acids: CASSGRVHASYGYTF. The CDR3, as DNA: TGTGCCAGCAGCGGCCGGGTCCACGCCTCCTATGGCTACACCTTC.

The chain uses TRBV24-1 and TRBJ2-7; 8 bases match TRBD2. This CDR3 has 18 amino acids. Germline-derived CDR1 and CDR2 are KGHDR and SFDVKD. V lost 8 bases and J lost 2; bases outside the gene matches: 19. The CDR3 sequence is CATTFLQGGAGVPYEQYF. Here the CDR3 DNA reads TGTGCCACCACGTTCCTACAGGGAGGAGCGGGAGTTCCCTACGAGCAGTACTTC.